The 6 T cell receptor beta chains listed next were all sequenced from one sample in a study of CD8+CD57+ T cells in acquired aplastic anemia. Genomic DNA, serving as template, underwent TCR beta VDJ and CDR3 profiling. TCRdb processed the reads anew with MiXCR; each CDR3 protein has one entry. The profile shows about 160,000 distinct CDR3 sequences, approximately 40% of them singletons. Sample: sorted CD4+, CD8+, or CD8+CD57+ T cells (not recorded which) from PBMCs. These receptors all stem from a human donor in good health.

The chain joins TRBV7-3 to TRBJ2-2; D uncertain. This CDR3 spans 14 amino acids. The germline CDR1 and CDR2 sequences are SGHTA and FQGTGA. Trimming pared 2 bases from V and 6 bases from J, leaving 10 bases between. Here the CDR3 DNA reads TGTGCCAGCAGCTTATCCCCCCAGCCCGGGGAGCTGTTTTTT. Translated, it gives CASSLSPQPGELFF.

This clonotype showed up just a few times. The chain has TRBV28 and TRBJ2-7; D possibly corresponds to TRBD1 (6 bases). The V gene's germline CDR1 is MDHEN and CDR2 SYDVKM. Trimming took off 7 bases at V and 3 bases at J, with 13 bases between the two ends. The CDR3 spans 13 residues. CDR3 coding DNA: TGTGCCAGCATCCGGGACACGGACTACGAGCAGTACTTC. Its translation: CASIRDTDYEQYF.

In this sample, this clonotype turned up a few times. V gene TRBV30 combines with J gene TRBJ2-7; 10 nucleotides agree with TRBD2. The CDR3 extends over 14 amino acids. Germline V gene lookup returns CDR1 GTSNPN and CDR2 SVGIG (reference sequence). V lost 2 bases to trimming and J lost 2 bases; unmatched junction nucleotides: 3. The CDR3 coding sequence is TGTGCCTGGAGTTTGCTAGCGGGGGCCTACGAGCAGTACTTC. Amino acids: CAWSLLAGAYEQYF.

At least ten counts were recorded for this clonotype. The V call is TRBV6-8, the J call TRBJ2-7; either TRBD1 or TRBD2 may supply D (5 bases each). Germline values: CDR1 MNHGY, CDR2 SAAAGT. The CDR3 runs 15 residues. Trimming removed 2 bases from V and 0 bases from J, with 11 bases in between. The DNA of the CDR3 is TGTGCCAGCAGTTACGGTCGGGACCGCTCCTACGAGCAGTACTTC. It encodes CASSYGRDRSYEQYF.

This clonotype was observed a handful of times. The chain combines TRBV6-4 with TRBJ1-2; 8 bases match TRBD1. The junction had 7 bases not matched to a gene; V was cut back by 6 bases and J by 1 base. The CDR3 sequence is 15 residues long. In germline, CDR1 is MRHNA, CDR2 SNTAGT. The CDR3 DNA reads as TGTGCCAGCAGCTCCGGACAGGGTCTTAACTATGGCTACACCTTC. Protein sequence: CASSSGQGLNYGYTF.

The V gene is TRBV11-1, the J gene TRBJ2-3; D not resolved. Between the trimmed V and J ends, which lost 0 bases and 0 bases, there was a span of 13 bases. The V gene's germline CDR1 is SGHAT and CDR2 FQDESV (reference sequence). CDR3 length: 17 residues. The CDR3: CASSLAPVGSSTDTQYF. CDR3 in DNA: TGTGCCAGCAGCTTAGCGCCAGTGGGGTCTAGCACAGATACGCAGTATTTT.